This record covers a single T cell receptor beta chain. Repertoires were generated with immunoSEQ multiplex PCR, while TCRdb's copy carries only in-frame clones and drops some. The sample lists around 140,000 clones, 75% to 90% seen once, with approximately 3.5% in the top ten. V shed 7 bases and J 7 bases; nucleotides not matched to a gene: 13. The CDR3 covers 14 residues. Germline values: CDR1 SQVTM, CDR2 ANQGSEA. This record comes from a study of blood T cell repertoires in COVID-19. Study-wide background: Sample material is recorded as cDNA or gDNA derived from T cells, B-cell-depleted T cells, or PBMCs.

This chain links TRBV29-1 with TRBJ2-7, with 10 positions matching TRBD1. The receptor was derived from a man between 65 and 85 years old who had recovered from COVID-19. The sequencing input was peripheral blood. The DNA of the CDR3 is TGCAGCGCTAGACCTGGGACAGGGGTTGGGGAGCAGTACTTC. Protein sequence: CSARPGTGVGEQYF.